One sample yielded the 6 T cell receptor beta chains listed below, sequenced in a study of cytomegalovirus exposure and HLA in healthy donors. In the PCR, 60 Vbeta and 13 Jbeta primers were used. Method: immunoSEQ multiplex PCR; TCRdb's copy keeps in-frame clones and lacks some. The table has 100,000 to 150,000 clones, about 80% seen once. The specimen was PBMCs. These receptors originate from a man aged 25-45 years in good health and CMV-seropositive.

The rearrangement joins TRBV6-1 to TRBJ1-2; D gene unclear. The CDR3 spans 11 residues. Germline-derived CDR1 and CDR2 are MNHNS and SASEGT. V was trimmed by 8 bases and J by 0 bases, leaving 4 bases between them. The CDR3: CASGPNYGYTF. CDR3 bases: TGTGCCAGCGGCCCTAACTATGGCTACACCTTC.

This clone was recorded only once. The chain carries TRBV29-1 and TRBJ1-2; 7 nucleotides line up with TRBD1. This CDR3 spans 13 amino acids. Trimming took 3 bases from V and 2 from J; bases not matched to a gene: 3. Germline V gene sequence: CDR1 SQVTM, CDR2 ANQGSEA. In DNA, the CDR3 is TGCAGCGTTGACTTCAGGGGGAACTATGGCTACACCTTC. This gives the protein CSVDFRGNYGYTF.

V gene TRBV4-2 combines with J gene TRBJ2-7, with D perhaps matching TRBD1 (5 bases). The CDR3 contains 15 residues. Looked up from germline, CDR1 is LGHNA and CDR2 is YNFKEQ. V lost 4 bases, J lost 5 bases, and 18 bases lay in between. The DNA of the CDR3 is TGTGCCAGCAGCCCTCGGCCAGGGAACCCGGACGAGCAGTACTTC. Translated: CASSPRPGNPDEQYF.

V and J are TRBV4-2 and TRBJ1-2; the D gene is possibly TRBD1 (6 bases). This CDR3 has 16 residues. CDR1 is LGHNA, CDR2 YNFKEQ, per germline. V lost 7 bases, J lost 5 bases, and 23 bases lay in between. CDR3 protein: CASKTSEDSSNYGYTF. In DNA, the CDR3 is TGTGCCAGCAAGACCTCTGAGGACAGCAGCAATTATGGCTACACCTTC.

Notes on this clone: This is likely a read error, given that the CDR3 carries no conserved phenylalanine or tryptophan at its end. Because the CDR3's place on the DNA is in doubt, the DNA is left out and the CDR3 is given as listed by TCRdb. The chain joins TRBV14 to TRBJ1-4; no DNA check was done on the table's D call, TRBD1. Germline CDR1 reads SGHDN; CDR2 reads FVKESK. Both ends counted, the CDR3 spans 11 residues. CDR3 sequence reads: CASSQDRDREG.

The sample holds a few counts of this clone. The chain recombines TRBV9 with TRBJ2-1; D unresolved. Per the germline V gene, CDR1 is SGDLS and CDR2 is YYNGEE. The CDR3 is 14 amino acids. V shed 0 bases and J shed 7 bases, with 11 bases lying between them. The CDR3 is CASSVESSPNEQFF. The CDR3 DNA is TGTGCCAGCAGCGTAGAGTCTAGTCCAAATGAGCAGTTCTTC.